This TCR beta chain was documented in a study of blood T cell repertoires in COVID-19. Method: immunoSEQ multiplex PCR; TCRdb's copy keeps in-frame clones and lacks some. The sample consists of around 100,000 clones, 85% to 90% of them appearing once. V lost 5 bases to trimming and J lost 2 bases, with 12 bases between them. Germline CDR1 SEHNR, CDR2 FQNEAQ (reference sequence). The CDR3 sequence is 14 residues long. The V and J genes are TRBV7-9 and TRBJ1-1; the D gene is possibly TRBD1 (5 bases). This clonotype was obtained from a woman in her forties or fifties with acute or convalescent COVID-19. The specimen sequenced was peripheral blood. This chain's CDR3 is CASSPSTDNTEAFF. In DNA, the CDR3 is TGTGCCAGCAGCCCCTCGACAGACAACACTGAAGCTTTCTTT.